Sequencing of this T cell receptor (beta chain) was carried out in a study of shared clonotypes between healthy human individuals. Clones were sequenced by immunoSEQ multiplex PCR, and TCRdb holds only the in-frame ones, with some missing. The sample contains roughly 590,000 clones, roughly 95% of which appear only once. Study results and limitations: Shared clonotypes: 4.5% to 5% naive CD4, roughly 4% naive CD8, over 2% memory CD4, more than 0.3% memory CD8. Among non-shared clonotypes, generation probabilities were lower than among those shared by all four donors.

Terminally differentiated effector memory CD45RA+ cells were excluded by CCR7 positive selection of CD45RO-negative cells. A note on this clone: Its antigen is not identified. Other DNA variants within this sample encode the same CDR3.

Germline V gene lookup returns CDR1 SEHNR and CDR2 FQNEAQ (reference sequence). Trimming cost V 3 bases and J 1 base, with 10 bases left between them. The CDR3 spans 14 residues. The sequence was collected from a woman in her 30s in good health. The gene calls are TRBV7-9 and TRBJ2-7; D is ambiguous. The sequencing input was naive CD8+ T cells sorted from blood. For the CDR3, the DNA is TGTGCCAGCAGCTTGATCGGCACTTCCTACGAGCAGTACTTC. Amino acids: CASSLIGTSYEQYF.